This T cell receptor beta chain was sequenced for a study of T cell responses to AZD1222 COVID-19 vaccine. In the study overall: Some second doses came at about 4 weeks and others at about 12 weeks; these were pooled. Findings of the study overall: Once two AZD1222 doses were given, Spike-specific TCR breadth and depth went up. Among those given AZD1222, only six were seropositive at baseline. In a largely white British group with more females than males, clonal diversity was possibly underestimated.

Some clones are missing from TCRdb's copy, which holds only in-frame ones; the method was immunoSEQ multiplex PCR. The repertoire holds approximately 110,000 clones, with around 90% as singletons. Comment on this clone: The antigen is unknown.

Germline loops: CDR1 LGHNA, CDR2 YSLEER. Trimming took 0 bases from V and 0 from J; bases not matched to a gene: 5. The CDR3 has 17 amino acids. The J gene is TRBJ2-3, the V gene TRBV4-3, with 8 bases aligning to TRBD2. The sequencing used peripheral blood, collected on day 0 of AZD1222 vaccination. The receptor was isolated from an adult in good health. CDR3 sequence reads: CASSQESGLGSTDTQYF. Here the CDR3 DNA reads TGCGCCAGCAGCCAAGAATCGGGACTAGGGAGCACAGATACGCAGTATTTT.